One and the same sample provided the 7 T cell receptor beta chains below, sequenced in a study of shared clonotypes between healthy human individuals (dated by TCRdb to between 2020 and 2021). The method was the immunoSEQ multiplex PCR assay. This immuneACCESS table, as held by TCRdb, lists in-frame sequences with V and J called but not all clones. Of the missing ones, under half trace to an unresolved V gene in checked studies; the others have no known cause. Within this sample are 600,000 to 800,000 clones, with roughly two thirds of them counted one time only. The top ten clonotypes cover roughly 1.8% of the sample. The sequenced sample consisted of memory CD4+ T cells sorted from blood. The sample's cell subset or site, from its label and the paper: CD45RA-negative fraction. All receptors come from a woman in her twenties or thirties in good health.

The rearrangement joins TRBV7-2 to TRBJ2-7, with D perhaps matching TRBD2 (8 bases). V shed 3 bases and J shed 2 bases, with 14 bases lying between them. In germline, CDR1 is SGHTA, CDR2 FQGNSA. This CDR3 has 15 amino acids. As DNA, the CDR3 is TGTGCCAGCAGCTTTGGGACAGCGGGGGCCTACGAGCAGTACTTC. Amino acids: CASSFGTAGAYEQYF.

CDR3 sequence: CASSQDRGSNQPQHF. CDR3 nucleotide sequence: TGTGCCAGCAGCCAAGATCGGGGGAGCAATCAGCCCCAGCATTTT. This chain connects TRBV4-2 to TRBJ1-5; weak D call: TRBD1 (5 bases). Germline V gene sequence: CDR1 LGHNA, CDR2 YNFKEQ. The V gene lost 0 bases and the J gene lost 1 base, with 7 bases spanning the gap. The CDR3 is 15 residues long.

This sequence joins TRBV28 and TRBJ2-1; D perhaps matches TRBD1 (5 bases). Trimming removed 3 bases at V and 7 bases at J, with 13 bases between. Germline CDR1 is MDHEN and CDR2 is SYDVKM. The CDR3 extends over 14 amino acids. In DNA form, the CDR3 reads TGTGCCAGCAGTTTCCTCCCAGCAGGGAATGAGCAGTTCTTC. It encodes CASSFLPAGNEQFF.

For the CDR3, the DNA is TGTGCCAGCAGTGTACACAGGGTGGAGAATGAAAAACTGTTTTTT. Its translation: CASSVHRVENEKLFF. This chain connects TRBV2 to TRBJ1-4; perhaps TRBD1 as D (6 bases). Germline V CDR1 and CDR2: SNHLY, FYNNEI. The ends were cut back, 4 bases at V and 5 bases at J, with 14 bases in the middle. The CDR3 covers 15 residues.

V and J are TRBV5-4 and TRBJ2-3; no reliable D call. CDR3 length: 15 residues. The germline V gene encodes CDR1 SGHNT and CDR2 YYREEE (reference sequence). The V end lost 5 bases, the J end lost 0 bases, and 13 bases lay between the germline ends. CDR3 loop: CASSRSAVSTDTQYF. The CDR3 region has the DNA TGTGCCAGCAGTAGATCGGCGGTTAGCACAGATACGCAGTATTTT.

This clone was recorded at least ten times. This chain connects TRBV9 to TRBJ2-1; TRBD2 aligns across 10 bases. The germline CDR1 and CDR2 sequences are SGDLS and YYNGEE. V shed 0 bases and J 7 bases; nucleotides not matched to a gene: 4. The CDR3 extends over 15 amino acids. The CDR3 here is CASSVAPSGGNEQFF. The CDR3 bases are TGTGCCAGCAGCGTAGCGCCTAGCGGGGGAAATGAGCAGTTCTTC. Full variable domain (rest looked up from reference TRBV9 and TRBJ2-1): DSGVTQTPKHLITATGQRVTLRCSPRSGDLSVYWYQQSLDQGLQFLIQYYNGEERAKGNILERFSAQQFPDLHSELNLSSLELGDSALYFCASSVAPSGGNEQFFGPGTRLTVL.

The chain links TRBV28 to TRBJ2-6; no clear D. V was pared by 8 bases and J by 5 bases, with 16 bases between. The length of the CDR3 is 15 residues. Looked up from germline, CDR1 is MDHEN and CDR2 is SYDVKM. The DNA for the CDR3 is TGTGCCAGCTGGACGTCGCGATGGCGGGCCAACGTCCTGACTTTC. Residues: CASWTSRWRANVLTF. The complete variable domain, with remaining parts taken from reference TRBV28 and TRBJ2-6, reads DVKVTQSSRYLVKRTGEKVFLECVQDMDHENMFWYRQDPGLGLRLIYFSYDVKMKEKGDIPEGYSVSREKKERFSLILESASTNQTSMYLCASWTSRWRANVLTFGAGSRLTVL.